The rows below give T cell receptor beta chains drawn from one sample of a study of blood T cell repertoires in COVID-19. Here immunoSEQ multiplex PCR was the method, and the copy in TCRdb shows in-frame clones only, minus some. This sample has about 59,000 clones; more than 60% occur once, and the top ten carry 11% to 15%. The source material was peripheral blood. The receptors were sampled from a woman aged 65 to 85 with acute or convalescent COVID-19. Both conserved end residues are part of each CDR3. D genes are given only for firm matches. Where a row states a size, it is once, few, many or the class of an expanded clone; other rows omit it.

size: .
D: .
V: TRBV30
J: TRBJ2-5
DNA: TGTGCCTGGAGGCGTGGGGGGCAAGAGACCCAGTACTTC
CDR3: CAWRRGGQETQYF

size: .
D: TRBD2
V: TRBV5-1
J: TRBJ2-6
DNA: TGCGCCAGCAGCTTGGCCGCAGTGTCTAGCGGGCCCTCTGGGGCCAACGTCCTGACTTTC
CDR3: CASSLAAVSSGPSGANVLTF

size: .
D: .
V: TRBV11-3
J: TRBJ1-2
DNA: TGTGCCAGCACGGGGGGGCCGTGCTATGGCTACACCTTC
CDR3: CASTGGPCYGYTF

size: .
D: TRBD1
V: TRBV28
J: TRBJ1-6
DNA: TGTGCCAGCAGCCCGGCGGGGGACAGGGTCGGATCACCCCTCCACTTT
CDR3: CASSPAGDRVGSPLHF

size: few
D: TRBD2
V: TRBV7-9
J: TRBJ2-2
DNA: TGTGCCAGCAGCTTGCGGACTAGCGGGACCACCGGGGAGCTGTTTTTT
CDR3: CASSLRTSGTTGELFF

size: few
D: TRBD2
V: TRBV9
J: TRBJ2-3
DNA: TGTGCCAGCAGCAGACCGGGGGGGCAAGATACGCAGTATTTT
CDR3: CASSRPGGQDTQYF

size: once
D: TRBD1
V: TRBV6-5
J: TRBJ1-1
DNA: TGTGCCAGCAGTTATTTAAGGACAGGAGGGAACACTGAAGCTTTCTTT
CDR3: CASSYLRTGGNTEAFF

size: .
D: .
V: TRBV10-3
J: TRBJ2-6
DNA: TGTGCCATCAGTGAGTCGGAGGGGGCCAACGTCCTGACTTTC
CDR3: CAISESEGANVLTF

size: .
D: .
V: TRBV15
J: TRBJ2-7
DNA: TGTGCCACCAGCAGCTTGGACAGAAACGAGCAGTACTTC
CDR3: CATSSLDRNEQYF

size: .
D: TRBD1
V: TRBV3-1/TRBV3-2
J: TRBJ1-1
DNA: TGTGCCAGCAGGCTTACAGGGGTTGGGACTGAAGCTTTCTTT
CDR3: CASRLTGVGTEAFF

size: .
D: .
V: TRBV2
J: TRBJ1-1
DNA: TGTGCCAGCAGTGAAGGTGCCCAGGGAGGCACTGAAGCTTTCTTT
CDR3: CASSEGAQGGTEAFF

size: many
D: .
V: TRBV24-1
J: TRBJ2-1
DNA: TGTGCCACCAGTGATACCGGGGATAGCTCCAGTGGTGAGCAGTTCTTC
CDR3: CATSDTGDSSSGEQFF

size: .
D: .
V: TRBV7-3
J: TRBJ2-1
DNA: TGTGCCAGCAGCCCGTCTTCCGGGAGCCACTACAATGAGCAGTTCTTC
CDR3: CASSPSSGSHYNEQFF

size: .
D: .
V: TRBV6-2/TRBV6-3
J: TRBJ2-3
DNA: TGTGCCAGCAGTCCCCTGGGTGGGGGACTTAGCACAGATACGCAGTATTTT
CDR3: CASSPLGGGLSTDTQYF

size: .
D: TRBD2
V: TRBV7-8
J: TRBJ2-1
DNA: TGTGCCAGCAGCTTAGAAGCGGGGGGGCCGTCATCCCTCAATGAGCAGTTCTTC
CDR3: CASSLEAGGPSSLNEQFF

size: .
D: TRBD2
V: TRBV7-6
J: TRBJ2-3
DNA: TGTGCCAGCAGCCCCTGGGGTAGCGGGGGGGCTGGCACAGATACGCAGTATTTT
CDR3: CASSPWGSGGAGTDTQYF

size: few
D: .
V: TRBV5-6
J: TRBJ1-4
DNA: TGTGCCAGCAGCTTAAAGCAGGGGAATGAAAAACTGTTTTTT
CDR3: CASSLKQGNEKLFF

size: .
D: TRBD1
V: TRBV18
J: TRBJ2-2
DNA: TGTGCCAGCTCACCGGTAGGGGACAGGGGCAACACCGGGGAGCTGTTTTTT
CDR3: CASSPVGDRGNTGELFF

size: .
D: TRBD2
V: TRBV5-6
J: TRBJ2-5
DNA: TGTGCCAGCAGCTTGGCTGCGGGGGGTGTAGACCAAGAGACCCAGTACTTC
CDR3: CASSLAAGGVDQETQYF

size: .
D: .
V: TRBV5-1
J: TRBJ1-4
DNA: TGCGCCAGCAGCTTGGGCAGGGCAGGCGAAAAACTGTTTTTT
CDR3: CASSLGRAGEKLFF

size: few
D: .
V: TRBV12-3/TRBV12-4
J: TRBJ1-1
DNA: TGTGCCAGCAGTTTAGGGACAACCCGGGAGGCTTTCTTT
CDR3: CASSLGTTREAFF

size: .
D: TRBD2
V: TRBV4-1
J: TRBJ2-7
DNA: TGCGCCAGCAGCCTTAGGACTAGCGGGGGGCGGGAGTCCTACGAGCAGTACTTC
CDR3: CASSLRTSGGRESYEQYF

size: few
D: TRBD2
V: TRBV12-3/TRBV12-4
J: TRBJ2-1
DNA: TGTGCCAGCAGGGTAGCGGGGGTTGAGCAGTTCTTC
CDR3: CASRVAGVEQFF

size: .
D: .
V: TRBV6-2/TRBV6-3
J: TRBJ1-1
DNA: TGTGCCAGCAGTCGGACAGTCAGTGAAGCTTTCTTT
CDR3: CASSRTVSEAFF

size: .
D: TRBD2
V: TRBV11-2
J: TRBJ2-1
DNA: TGTGCCAGCAGTACGTCTAGCGGCCTGAGCTCCTACAATGAGCAGTTCTTC
CDR3: CASSTSSGLSSYNEQFF

size: .
D: .
V: TRBV7-3
J: TRBJ2-1
DNA: TGTGCCAGCGGCCCCCCGAAGGGGTTCGGGAATGAGCAGTTCTTC
CDR3: CASGPPKGFGNEQFF

size: .
D: .
V: TRBV30
J: TRBJ1-6
DNA: TGTGCCTGGACCCGGCGGGGGCTGGGGAGGAATTCACCCCTCCACTTT
CDR3: CAWTRRGLGRNSPLHF

size: .
D: .
V: TRBV9
J: TRBJ1-4
DNA: TGTGCCAGCAGCGCAACCGGGACACTTCATAATGAAAAACTGTTTTTT
CDR3: CASSATGTLHNEKLFF

size: .
D: TRBD2
V: TRBV5-1
J: TRBJ2-3
DNA: TGCGCCAGCAGCGCTACTAGCGGGGCTTACACAGATACGCAGTATTTT
CDR3: CASSATSGAYTDTQYF

size: .
D: TRBD1
V: TRBV6-1
J: TRBJ2-4
DNA: TGTGCCAGCAGTCACCCCGGGACAGGGGTGGCGCATCAGTACTTC
CDR3: CASSHPGTGVAHQYF

size: .
D: TRBD1
V: TRBV7-9
J: TRBJ2-2
DNA: TGTGCCAGCAGCTCGGGACAGGTCGGCACCGGGGAGCTGTTTTTT
CDR3: CASSSGQVGTGELFF

size: .
D: .
V: TRBV5-5
J: TRBJ2-3
DNA: TGTGCCAGCAGCATCAGGTCGCTCACAGATACGCAGTATTTT
CDR3: CASSIRSLTDTQYF

size: .
D: TRBD2
V: TRBV2
J: TRBJ2-3
DNA: TGTGCCAGCAGTTTTACCGGGGGGATAACAGATACGCAGTATTTT
CDR3: CASSFTGGITDTQYF

size: .
D: .
V: TRBV2
J: TRBJ1-1
DNA: TGTGCCACCAGACTAGGCATGAACACTGAAGCTTTCTTT
CDR3: CATRLGMNTEAFF

size: once
D: .
V: TRBV5-5
J: TRBJ1-4
DNA: TGTGCCAGCAGCCCGGACAGTAGATTTAATGAAAAACTGTTTTTT
CDR3: CASSPDSRFNEKLFF

size: .
D: .
V: TRBV25-1
J: TRBJ2-1
DNA: TGTGCCAGCAGTGATTGGGCCAGGGCAAAGGGGAATGAGCAGTTCTTC
CDR3: CASSDWARAKGNEQFF

size: .
D: .
V: TRBV12-3/TRBV12-4
J: TRBJ1-1
DNA: TGTGCCAGCAGTTTCGGACTTAACACTGAAGCTTTCTTT
CDR3: CASSFGLNTEAFF

size: few
D: .
V: TRBV6-2/TRBV6-3
J: TRBJ1-2
DNA: TGTGCCAGCAGTACAGACAGCTATGGCTACACCTTC
CDR3: CASSTDSYGYTF

size: once
D: TRBD1
V: TRBV4-1
J: TRBJ1-5
DNA: TGCGCCAGCAGCCAAGTCGGACAGGGGATGGGGCAGCCCCAGCATTTT
CDR3: CASSQVGQGMGQPQHF

size: .
D: TRBD1
V: TRBV27
J: TRBJ1-6
DNA: TGTGCCAGCAGTCTCGGACAGGGGGCGGCTTCACCCCTCCACTTT
CDR3: CASSLGQGAASPLHF

size: many
D: .
V: TRBV19
J: TRBJ1-2
DNA: TGTGCCAGTAGTTATGCCGAGGGCTACACCTTC
CDR3: CASSYAEGYTF

size: .
D: .
V: TRBV5-4
J: TRBJ2-5
DNA: TGTGCCAGCAGCCCCGGGACCCCGGGGGATGAGACCCAGTACTTC
CDR3: CASSPGTPGDETQYF

size: .
D: .
V: TRBV19
J: TRBJ2-1
DNA: TGTGCCAGTACCCAATACAATGAGCAGTTCTTC
CDR3: CASTQYNEQFF

size: .
D: TRBD1
V: TRBV19
J: TRBJ2-4
DNA: TGTGCCAGTAGTTCACTCTGGACAGGGCACGGCAAAAACATTCAGTACTTC
CDR3: CASSSLWTGHGKNIQYF

size: .
D: TRBD1
V: TRBV29-1
J: TRBJ2-7
DNA: TGCAGCGTTGGCAGGGCAGGGGGTACCTACGAGCAGTACTTC
CDR3: CSVGRAGGTYEQYF

size: .
D: .
V: TRBV3-1/TRBV3-2
J: TRBJ2-2
DNA: TGTGCCAGCAGCCAAGGAGGAGCCGGGGAGCTGTTTTTT
CDR3: CASSQGGAGELFF

size: once
D: .
V: TRBV10-3
J: TRBJ2-3
DNA: TGTGCCATCAGTGAGTCAGCATTCCAGGGAAAGTATTTT
CDR3: CAISESAFQGKYF